A selection of T cell receptor beta chains follows, all from one sample in a study of blood T cell repertoires in COVID-19. Clones were sequenced by immunoSEQ multiplex PCR, and TCRdb holds only the in-frame ones, with some missing. Of around 330,000 clones detected, around 88% appear once; the ten largest clones hold 1.6%. Input material: peripheral blood. The source of these receptors is a woman aged 25 to 39 with COVID-19, enrolled during active disease. The CDR3 runs from the conserved cysteine through the conserved F or W.

TRBV4-3	TRBJ1-2	14	CASSQGQGLNGYTF
TRBV5-6	TRBJ2-1	17	CASSLRWQVTPYNEQFF
TRBV6-2/TRBV6-3	TRBJ1-1	15	CASSLGDWTGTEAFF
TRBV6-5	TRBJ1-4	14	CASSATATNEKLFF
TRBV6-1	TRBJ1-3	16	CASSEQGRRVGNTIYF
TRBV6-5	TRBJ1-2	15	CASTIRPGGGYGYTF
TRBV15	TRBJ1-4	13	CATSRGANEKLFF
TRBV6-5	TRBJ1-2	15	CAAKREDRANYGYTF
TRBV30	TRBJ2-5	13	CACAGPDQETQYF
TRBV2	TRBJ1-3	15	CASSEAQNSGNTIYF
TRBV7-8	TRBJ1-2	15	CASSTRGRESYGYTF
TRBV7-6	TRBJ2-6	15	CASSSGGSGANVLTF
TRBV27	TRBJ2-6	16	CASSRKQGYGANVLTF
TRBV11-3	TRBJ2-7	14	CASSWDAGTYEQYF
TRBV7-2	TRBJ2-7	15	CASRPGDRGPYEQYF
TRBV28	TRBJ1-1	12	CASFPGVGSAFF
TRBV18	TRBJ1-1	15	CASSLNPPGWNEAFF
TRBV6-6	TRBJ2-6	18	CASSRTGAFISGANVLTF
TRBV2	TRBJ1-2	13	CASSLGTDYGYTF
TRBV2	TRBJ1-1	15	CASNGGPGARTEAFF
TRBV19	TRBJ1-2	14	CATQDTGRSYGYTF
TRBV14	TRBJ2-3	16	CASSLRDRVRVDTQYF
TRBV11-2	TRBJ2-3	16	CASSLDRSGGGDTQYF
TRBV3-1/TRBV3-2	TRBJ2-2	15	CASSHRGDSTGELFF
TRBV7-9	TRBJ1-1	15	CASSPPGDMNTEAFF
TRBV11-2	TRBJ1-3	15	CASSFEKLSGNTIYF
TRBV3-1/TRBV3-2	TRBJ2-3	17	CASSQDGASGPTDTQYF
TRBV24-1	TRBJ1-5	15	CATSEGTGGGQPQHF
TRBV18	TRBJ1-3	14	CASSPGESGNTIYF
TRBV7-9	TRBJ2-5	14	CASSLVLSVETQYF
TRBV19	TRBJ1-4	15	CASNHGLGANEKLFF
TRBV29-1	TRBJ2-1	14	CSVELAISYNEQFF
TRBV6-5	TRBJ2-3	14	CASIMASGKDTQYF
TRBV6-5	TRBJ1-2	12	CATQTGLTGYTF
TRBV5-4	TRBJ2-5	15	CASSAAGGSKETQYF